This T cell receptor (beta chain) was profiled in a study of shared clonotypes between healthy human individuals. Study conclusions and caveats: Sharing across a few donors was seen in 4% to 6.5% of naive CD4 clonotypes.

Into CD45RA+ naive and CD45RA-negative memory subsets, the CD4+ cells were split. Replicate sorted-subset PCRs were loaded with around 200 ng DNA, tens of thousands of T cell genomes. Using immunoSEQ multiplex PCR, the repertoire was profiled, and TCRdb retains in-frame clones only, with some absent. The sample contains more than 2,000,000 clones, approximately 95% of which appear only once. Trimming stripped 0 bases from V and 6 bases from J, with 15 bases between. Germline V lookup: CDR1 MGHRA, CDR2 YSYEKL. This CDR3 has 15 residues. This clone was found once. Its antigen is not known. The receptor was isolated from a young man in good health. Some clones in this sample may be carry-over from other donors' samples. J is TRBJ2-7 and V is TRBV4-1; D is undetermined. Sequencing was performed on naive CD4+ T cells from PBMCs. The subset: CD45RA+ positively selected. The CDR3 DNA is TGCGCCAGCAGCCAAGAGTCTCACCCCAGTGGCGAGCAGTACTTC. Its protein is CASSQESHPSGEQYF.